This TCR beta chain stems from a study of a mutant IDH1 vaccine in newly diagnosed glioma. The repertoire was sequenced with immunoSEQ multiplex PCR; TCRdb's copy has only in-frame clones and lacks some. This repertoire shows around 62,000 clones, 75% to 90% found once; its top ten account for around 1.9%. Germline V gene data show CDR1 as MGHRA and CDR2 as YSYEKL. This CDR3 spans 11 amino acids. V gave up 5 bases and J gave up 10 bases, with 9 bases separating them. This clone was counted a few times. Its cognate antigen is unknown. The time point: week 11, during vaccination. With topical imiquimod, each dose of the vaccine consisted of 300 ug of mutant IDH1 20-mer peptide. Findings of the study overall: Researchers report vaccine-induced immune responses in approximately 95% of patients. Seemingly, pseudoprogression had no relation to changes in the top peripheral T cell clonotypes.

The TCR sequence derives from a man aged 40-55 years with glioma. Sequenced material: PBMCs, taken from a glioma patient whose treatment included an IDH1 peptide vaccine. V and J are TRBV4-1 and TRBJ2-1; weak D call: TRBD2 (5 bases). CDR3 DNA sequence: TGCGCCAGCAGCGGCTGGGAGGAGCAGTTCTTC. Translated: CASSGWEEQFF.